Below, one TCR beta chain is given with its context. The antigen is unknown. TCR beta sequences were obtained from blood CD8+ and CD4+ T cells. The multiple sclerosis controls comprised treatment-naive patients whose relapsing-remitting disease was stable or active. TEMRA cells were enriched by FACS, while CD8+ and CD4+ T cells were obtained through a negative isolation that was performed magnetically. The CDR3 is made up of 16 amino acids. CDR1 is DFQATT and CDR2 is SNEGSKA in the germline V gene (reference sequence). V lost 0 bases to trimming and J lost 0 bases, with 11 bases between them. This entry comes from a study of CD8 T cells in Susac syndrome. General study points: The relatively small number of individuals in the TCR sequencing and HLA analysis was acknowledged by the study.

0.5 to 1 ug RNA was reverse transcribed with random hexamers. TCRdb processed the immunoSEQ multiplex PCR reads anew with MiXCR; each CDR3 protein has one entry. The sample carries about 180,000 distinct CDR3 sequences, approximately 95% recorded once. The specimen sequenced was CD8+ T cells from PBMCs. The chain employs TRBV20-1 and TRBJ1-4; D call uncertain. The sequence was collected from a human donor with multiple sclerosis. CDR3 amino acids: CSARDSEAATNEKLFF. CDR3 DNA: TGCAGTGCTAGAGACTCGGAGGCTGCAACTAATGAAAAACTGTTTTTT.